This TCR beta chain was sequenced during a study of T cells in Graves' hyperthyroidism and ophthalmopathy. This CDR3 has 16 residues. The V gene's germline CDR1 is SQVTM and CDR2 ANQGSEA. Trimming took 3 bases from V and 1 from J; bases not matched to a gene: 8. Amplified TCR beta CDR3 regions derived from RNA transcripts. When the TCR CDR3 underwent first-round RT-PCR, the HTBI primer set was used. A single record per CDR3 protein comes from TCRdb applying MiXCR to the multiplex PCR reads. The data contain around 280,000 distinct CDR3 sequences, around 15% of them singletons. This clonotype was recorded many times.

The rearrangement joins TRBV29-1 to TRBJ2-2; TRBD1 matches at 7 bases. This clonotype originated in a middle-aged woman with Graves' hyperthyroidism. Sequenced: blood. For the CDR3, the DNA is TGCAGCGTTGAGTCGTTCGGGACAGAGAACACCGGGGAGCTGTTTTTT. Protein sequence: CSVESFGTENTGELFF.